The clone carrying this T cell receptor beta chain was seen only a few times. These data originate in a study of cytomegalovirus exposure and HLA in healthy donors. Study at large: Earlier, fewer than 140 million unique TCR beta sequences were recovered from around 190 million T cells by an analysis. The study's early data release held 75 million to 95 million unique TCRs from HLA-typed donors.

PCR was performed using 60 Vbeta and 13 Jbeta primers. Clones were read by immunoSEQ multiplex PCR, and TCRdb kept only the in-frame ones, dropping some. The sample holds more than 90,000 clones, less than 80% seen once. With V trimmed by 8 bases and J by 4 bases, 12 bases remained unmatched. Germline V gene data show CDR1 as SNHLY and CDR2 as FYNNEI. CDR3 length equals 17 residues. The sequencing sample was made of PBMCs. The J gene is TRBJ2-3, the V gene TRBV2; 13 bases line up with TRBD2. This TCR came from a man aged 35 to 55 in good health and CMV-seronegative. CDR3 sequence: CASPRTVGTSGADTQYF. The CDR3 DNA is TGTGCCAGCCCGCGGACAGTCGGGACTAGCGGGGCAGATACGCAGTATTTT.